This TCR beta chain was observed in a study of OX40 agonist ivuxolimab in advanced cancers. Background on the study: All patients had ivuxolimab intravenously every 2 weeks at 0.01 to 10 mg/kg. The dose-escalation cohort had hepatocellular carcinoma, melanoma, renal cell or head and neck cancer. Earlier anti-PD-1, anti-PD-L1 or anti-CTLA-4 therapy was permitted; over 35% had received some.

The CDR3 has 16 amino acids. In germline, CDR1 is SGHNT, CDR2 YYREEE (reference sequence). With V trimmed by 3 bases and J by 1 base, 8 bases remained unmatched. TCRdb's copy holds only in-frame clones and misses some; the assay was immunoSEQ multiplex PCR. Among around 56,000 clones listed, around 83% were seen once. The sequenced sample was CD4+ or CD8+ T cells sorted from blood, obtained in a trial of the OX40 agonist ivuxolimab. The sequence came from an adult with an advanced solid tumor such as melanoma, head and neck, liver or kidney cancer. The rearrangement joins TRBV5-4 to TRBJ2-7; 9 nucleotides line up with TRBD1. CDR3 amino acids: CASSSRQGVTSYEQYF. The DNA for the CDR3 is TGTGCCAGCAGCTCCCGACAGGGGGTGACGTCCTACGAGCAGTACTTC.